This T cell receptor (beta chain) was captured by sequencing in a study of cytomegalovirus exposure and HLA in healthy donors. Study summary: A prior study identified 90 million to 120 million unique TCR beta sequences from 200 million or so T cells.

It was with 60 Vbeta and 13 Jbeta primers that the PCR ran. Generated by immunoSEQ multiplex PCR, the TCRdb table keeps only in-frame clones and is missing some. This table has 200,000 to 300,000 clones, almost 85% appearing once. Donors consisted of healthy bone marrow donors. About this clone: Its antigen is unknown.

Germline CDR1 and CDR2: SGHTA and FQGNSA. V lost 5 bases and J 4 bases, leaving 14 bases between the germline ends. This CDR3 is built from 15 residues. Study-wide points: V- and J-gene trimming in TCR beta was tied to a missense DCLRE1C variant by an analysis performed later. Several of the most significant clusters appeared, in a later analysis, to be linked to common viral pathogens.

What was sequenced was PBMCs. V usage is TRBV7-2 and J usage is TRBJ2-2; possibly TRBD1 for D (5 bases). This receptor was taken from a woman between 35 and 50 years old in good health and CMV-seropositive. In nucleotides, the CDR3 is TGTGCCAGCAGCCACCCTCAGGGTCTCACCGGGGAGCTGTTTTTT. This codes for CASSHPQGLTGELFF.